This T cell receptor beta chain was identified during a study of shared clonotypes between healthy human individuals (dated by TCRdb to the early 2020s). For context, the study as a whole: A couple of women and three men aged 18 to 49 years were included in the cohort. To estimate repertoire size and how much clonotypes are shared between individuals, the study performed deep sequencing of blood TCR repertoires from roughly five healthy adults. To increase sequencing depth and limit assay-specific biases, different laboratories used diverse techniques to prepare libraries and sequence TCR repertoires. For each donor, CD4 naive and CD4 memory were each given three plates, CD8 naive was given two plates, and CD8 memory was given one plate. Per donor, leukapheresis produced somewhere between about 0.9 and 9.5 billion PBMCs. The paper as a whole reports these results and caveats: Naive subsets generally had larger estimated clonotype richness than memory subsets did. Pairwise subsampling led to the expectation that sequencing depth would affect the degree of clonotype sharing among donors. Clonotypes shared by all four sorted-subset donors showed higher generation probabilities than non-shared clonotypes. Across a handful of donors, approximately 5% of naive CD4, roughly 3.5% of naive CD8, about 2% of memory CD4, and about 0.4% of memory CD8 clonotypes were shared. Because the study included only a small number of donors, the genetic and exposure-history diversity represented was limited. Incomplete sequencing was indicated by rarefaction of sorted-subset datasets, despite the large sequencing depth. Sampling was limited to blood, and TCR repertoires in tissue likely differ from TCR repertoires in blood.

V is pared back by 7 bases and J by 3 bases, with 5 bases lying between the germline termini. CDR1 and CDR2, looked up from the germline V gene, are MDHEN and SYDVKM. The CDR3 sequence holds 11 residues, the cysteine and phenylalanine included. The sequence is cut down to CDR3 DNA, 33 bases in frame from base 1. Comment on this clone: There is no known antigen for this receptor. No much larger clone exists at a distance of one base, and base qualities are not known.

TCR CDR3 regions were amplified from genomic DNA by multiplex PCR using the deep immunoSEQ assay. Genomic DNA extracted from each cell subset was distributed evenly over all wells of several immunoSEQ 96-well plates, and each plate served as one replicate. Each replicate PCR for sorted subsets received about 210 ng genomic DNA, equal to about 30,000 T cell genomes. Purified libraries were quantified with a Qubit 3.0 fluorometer, sized on a Bioanalyzer 2100, and re-quantified with the KAPA Library Quantification kit. Every immunoSEQ 96-well plate was sequenced on a separate single-read 150-cycle Illumina NextSeq 550 flow cell. The published analysis was carried out like this. The immunoSEQ output contained only junctional sequences without quality scores, so filtering could not match that applied to full-length reads. Sequences were annotated with PyIR, a Python wrapper for IgBLAST v1.9, using IMGT germline references to assign V/J genes and CDR3. Any read was removed if the V/J assignment was weak (E-value above 1e-6), the CDR3 was missing, or the read contained stop codons, out-of-frame junctions, or ambiguous translated residues. V3J clonotypes were defined as sequences sharing the same inferred V gene, J gene, and CDR3 amino acid sequence. Percentage overlap between repertoires was calculated by dividing the number of shared unique clonotypes by the size of the smaller repertoire. RTK rarefaction, the Chao1 estimator, and Recon v2.1 estimates of unobserved clonotypes were used to assess repertoire richness. Generation probabilities were computed with OLGA for all TCRbeta clonotypes obtained by the gDNA method from a handful of donors. Here the immuneACCESS table is served through TCRdb, limited to in-frame sequences with V and J called. Missing clones are a known gap in these copies; in checked studies unresolved V genes cover under half, and the rest lacks a known reason. The D gene and trimming were derived from the DNA, and the V and J assignments and clone size from that table. The sample table lists 800,000 to 1,200,000 clones, around 82% of them with a count of one. The ten biggest clones cover more than 0.45% of the sample.

The donors were healthy, HIV-negative adults with no recently reported acute infections or vaccinations. Every donor was a Caucasian adult residing in Nashville, Tennessee, USA. CD4+ T cells were enriched by magnetic negative selection, after which naive cells were positively selected on CD45RA and the negative fraction was taken as the memory subset. Blood was obtained by leukapheresis, after which PBMCs were separated by Ficoll-Histopaque density gradient centrifugation and cryopreserved in liquid nitrogen vapor phase. Analytical flow cytometry was used to check the purity and quantity of every magnetically sorted T cell population. From each sorted fraction, genomic DNA was isolated and quantified by UV absorbance on a Nanodrop 2000c.

The sample was memory CD4+ T cells from PBMCs. The cell subset or site label of this sample denotes: CD45RA-negative fraction. The sequence was collected from a young man in good health. Some clones in this sample may be carry-over from other donors' samples. This receptor chain uses TRBV28 and TRBJ2-3; too little of a D gene remains to name it. The DNA sequence is TGTGCCAGCAAGGAGACAGATACGCAGTATTTT. This codes for CASKETDTQYF. Joined to the reference TRBV28 and TRBJ2-3 proteins, this CDR3 gives the full variable domain: DVKVTQSSRYLVKRTGEKVFLECVQDMDHENMFWYRQDPGLGLRLIYFSYDVKMKEKGDIPEGYSVSREKKERFSLILESASTNQTSMYLCASKETDTQYFGPGTRLTVL.